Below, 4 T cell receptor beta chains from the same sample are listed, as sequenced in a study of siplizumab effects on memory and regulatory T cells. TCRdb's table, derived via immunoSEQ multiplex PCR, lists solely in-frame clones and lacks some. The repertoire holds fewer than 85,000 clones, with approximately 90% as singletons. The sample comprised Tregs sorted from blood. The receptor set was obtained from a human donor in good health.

CDR3 in amino acids: CSVSRGPYEQYF. The CDR3 DNA reads as TGCAGCGTGAGCAGGGGGCCCTACGAGCAGTACTTC. This chain uses TRBV29-1 with TRBJ2-5; 8 nucleotides line up with TRBD1. TRBJ2-7 matches the DNA end more closely, so the J call is doubtful. Germline V CDR1 and CDR2: SQVTM, ANQGSEA. CDR3 length equals 12 residues.

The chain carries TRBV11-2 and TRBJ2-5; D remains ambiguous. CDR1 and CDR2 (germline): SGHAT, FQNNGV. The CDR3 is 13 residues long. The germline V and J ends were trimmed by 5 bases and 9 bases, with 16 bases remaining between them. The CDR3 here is CASSPTVYLAQYF. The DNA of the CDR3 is TGTGCCAGCAGCCCCACAGTCTACCTGGCCCAGTACTTC.

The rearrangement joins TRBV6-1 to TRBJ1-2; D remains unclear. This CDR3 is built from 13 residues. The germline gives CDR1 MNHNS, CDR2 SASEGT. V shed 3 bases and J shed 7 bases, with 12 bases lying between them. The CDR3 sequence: CASSDGPLIGYTF. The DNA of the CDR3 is TGTGCCAGCAGTGACGGCCCGCTAATTGGCTACACCTTC.

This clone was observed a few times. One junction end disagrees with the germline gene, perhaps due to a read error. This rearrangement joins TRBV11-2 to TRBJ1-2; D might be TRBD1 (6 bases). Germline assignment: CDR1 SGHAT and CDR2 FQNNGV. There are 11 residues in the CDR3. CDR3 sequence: CASSYIWGQNF. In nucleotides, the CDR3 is TGTGCCAGCAGCTATATCTGGGGGCAGAACTTC.